This T cell receptor beta chain was captured in a study of OX40 agonist ivuxolimab in advanced cancers. For context, the study as a whole: Ivuxolimab was an agonistic, fully human IgG2 monoclonal antibody directed against OX40 (CD134), a costimulatory receptor. Intravenous ivuxolimab was administered to patients every 2 weeks at six dose levels: 0.01, 0.1, 0.3, 1.5, 3 and 10 mg/kg. Peripheral TCRbeta sequencing aimed to test whether ivuxolimab altered TCR sequence diversity and caused clonal T-cell expansion. Partial responses occurred in three dose-escalation patients, of whom one had hepatocellular carcinoma and two had cutaneous melanoma. Of the 50 to 55 dose-escalation patients, hepatocellular carcinoma was present in about 20, melanoma in roughly 15, renal cell carcinoma in 9 and head and neck cancer in 9. The paper reports the monotherapy dose-escalation portion (N of about 54 patients) of the phase I ivuxolimab trial. In the dose-escalation cohort, around four fifths of patients were male, and the mean age was 60 years with a range of roughly 20 to 85. Prior anti-PD-1, anti-PD-L1 or anti-CTLA-4 therapy was permitted, and less than 45% of dose-escalation patients had received checkpoint inhibitors. Results and caveats for the whole study, not just this receptor: After ivuxolimab, CD8+ T cells had more expanded clones than CD4+ T cells on average. At doses of 0.1 to 3.0 mg/kg, clonal expansion of both CD4+ and CD8+ blood T cells was observed from baseline to week 6. Low levels of normalized T-cell clonal expansion were also seen in some nonresponding patients. In the 0.1-3.0 mg/kg groups, partial responders had among the lowest normalized peripheral clonal expansion, particularly in CD8+ T cells. The antigen specificity of the clonally expanded peripheral T cells was not determined.

This clone was seen a few times. Its antigen specificity is not known. The input lacks base qualities; no much larger clone sits a single base away. For sequencing of the TCRbeta CDR3 region, genomic DNA was extracted from the sorted cells. The immunoSEQ Assay was used to sequence the TCRbeta CDR3 regions. TCRdb took over this immuneACCESS table, retaining in-frame rearrangements with V and J assigned. Such tables are incomplete; in checked studies, under half of the missing clones stem from an unresolved V gene, and the remainder is unexplained. In all, the sample holds approximately 91,000 clones, and around 87% of those were seen once. Together, the top ten hold approximately 4% of the sample. Trimming takes 0 bases from V and 9 bases from J, and the germline ends sit 14 bases apart. The CDR3 numbers 14 residues from cysteine through phenylalanine. CDR3 DNA only is kept here, 42 bases in frame from base 1. As encoded in the germline V gene, CDR1 is ENHRY while CDR2 is SYGVKD.

Patients with a history of autoimmune disease or receiving systemic immunosuppression were excluded from the trial. Peripheral blood for TCR sequencing was collected from all dose cohorts at baseline, on cycle 4 day 1, and on cycle 7 day 1. Samples came from an open-label, multicenter, first-in-human phase I dose-escalation trial of ivuxolimab. Adults with locally advanced or metastatic head and neck squamous cell, hepatocellular, melanoma or renal cell carcinoma were enrolled in the trial. Before TCR sequencing, CD4+ T cells and CD8+ T cells from peripheral blood were sorted into separate populations.

The receptor was derived from an adult with an advanced solid tumor such as melanoma, head and neck, liver or kidney cancer. The chain is made from TRBV10-3 and TRBJ1-1; the D region possibly corresponds to TRBD1 (5 bases align). The input for sequencing was CD4+ or CD8+ T cells sorted from blood, taken in a trial of the OX40 agonist ivuxolimab. The CDR3: CAISESDLGGQAFF. DNA sequence: TGTGCCATCAGTGAGTCAGATCTTGGGGGACAAGCTTTCTTT.